What follows are 3 T cell receptor beta chains derived from one specimen sequenced in a study of OX40 agonist ivuxolimab in advanced cancers. Sequenced by immunoSEQ multiplex PCR; TCRdb stores in-frame clones only, minus some. The table shows 44,000 or so clones, with approximately 90% occurring only once. The sample in question was CD4+ or CD8+ T cells sorted from blood, obtained in a trial of the OX40 agonist ivuxolimab. These receptors were obtained from an adult with an advanced solid tumor such as melanoma, head and neck, liver or kidney cancer.

CDR3 sequence: CASSLELAGNEQYF. The DNA of the CDR3 is TGTGCCAGCAGCTTAGAGCTAGCGGGGAACGAGCAGTACTTC. This sequence joins TRBV7-6 and TRBJ2-7, with TRBD2 identical over 9 bases. The V gene's germline CDR1 is SGHVS and CDR2 FNYEAQ. This CDR3 contains 14 residues. V gave up 1 base and J gave up 5 bases; unmatched junction bases: 3.

This chain links TRBV5-1 with TRBJ1-1; no clear D. CDR3 length: 13 amino acids. The germline V and J ends were trimmed by 4 bases and 5 bases, with 12 bases remaining between them. From germline, CDR1 is SGHRS and CDR2 YFSETQ. CDR3 DNA sequence: TGCGCCAGCAGCCGCGGGGTCGGGACTGAAGCTTTCTTT. This sequence encodes CASSRGVGTEAFF. Based on the CDR3 plus reference TRBV5-1 and TRBJ1-1, the full variable domain is KAGVTQTPRYLIKTRGQQVTLSCSPISGHRSVSWYQQTPGQGLQFLFEYFSETQRNKGNFPGRFSGRQFSNSRSEMNVSTLELGDSALYLCASSRGVGTEAFFGQGTRLTVV.

The rearrangement uses TRBV4-2 and TRBJ2-7; no clear D gene. The CDR3 totals 14 residues. Trimming removed 1 base from V and 1 base from J, with 8 bases in between. Germline V lookup: CDR1 LGHNA, CDR2 YNFKEQ. The CDR3 spells CASSQVSGSYEQYF. CDR3 nucleotide sequence: TGTGCCAGCAGCCAAGTCTCCGGGTCCTACGAGCAGTACTTC.